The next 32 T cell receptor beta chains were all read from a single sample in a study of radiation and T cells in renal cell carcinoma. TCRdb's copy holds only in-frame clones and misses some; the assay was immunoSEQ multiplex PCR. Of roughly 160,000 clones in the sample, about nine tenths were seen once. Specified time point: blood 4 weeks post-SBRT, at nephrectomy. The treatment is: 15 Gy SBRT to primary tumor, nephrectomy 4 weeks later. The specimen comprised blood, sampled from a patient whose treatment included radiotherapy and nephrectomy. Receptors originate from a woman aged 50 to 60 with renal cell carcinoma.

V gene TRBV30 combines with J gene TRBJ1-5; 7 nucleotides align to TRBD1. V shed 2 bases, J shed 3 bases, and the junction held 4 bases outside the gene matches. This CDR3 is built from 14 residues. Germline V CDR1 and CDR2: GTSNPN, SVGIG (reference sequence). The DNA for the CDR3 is TGTGCCTGGAGTCAGGGGGTCTTCAATCAGCCCCAGCATTTT. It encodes CAWSQGVFNQPQHF.

The CDR3 spells CATGGDSGTDTQYF. The CDR3 DNA reads TGTGCCACCGGGGGGGATAGTGGGACAGATACGCAGTATTTT. V and J are TRBV6-5 and TRBJ2-3; 8 nucleotides align to TRBD2. V dropped 10 bases and J dropped 3; count of bases not matched to a gene: 9. Germline V lookup: CDR1 MNHEY, CDR2 SVGAGI. The CDR3 contains 14 residues.

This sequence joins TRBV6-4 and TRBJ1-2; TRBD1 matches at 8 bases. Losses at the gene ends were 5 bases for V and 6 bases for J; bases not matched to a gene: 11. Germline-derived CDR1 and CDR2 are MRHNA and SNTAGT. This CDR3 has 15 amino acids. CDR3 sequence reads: CASSLNGQGIDGYTF. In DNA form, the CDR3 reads TGTGCCAGCAGTCTAAATGGACAGGGTATCGATGGCTACACCTTC.

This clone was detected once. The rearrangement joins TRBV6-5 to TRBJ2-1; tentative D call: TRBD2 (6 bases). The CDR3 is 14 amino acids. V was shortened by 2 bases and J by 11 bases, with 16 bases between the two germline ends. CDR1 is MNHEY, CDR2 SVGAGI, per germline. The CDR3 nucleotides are TGTGCCAGCAGTTACACCGGGGGTGGGATCCAGCAGTTCTTC. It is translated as CASSYTGGGIQQFF.

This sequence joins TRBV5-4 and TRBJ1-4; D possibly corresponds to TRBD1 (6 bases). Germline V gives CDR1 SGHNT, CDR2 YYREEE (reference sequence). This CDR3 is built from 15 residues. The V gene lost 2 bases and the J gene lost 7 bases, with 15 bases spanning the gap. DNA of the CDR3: TGTGCCAGCAGCTTACAGGGAGTGGAGGGTGAAAAACTGTTTTTT. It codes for CASSLQGVEGEKLFF.

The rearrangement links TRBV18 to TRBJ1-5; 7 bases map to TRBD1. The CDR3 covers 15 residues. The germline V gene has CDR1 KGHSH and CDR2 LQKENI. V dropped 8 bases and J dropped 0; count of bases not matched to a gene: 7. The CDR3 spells CASPGTVYSNQPQHF. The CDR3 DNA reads TGTGCCAGCCCAGGGACAGTTTATAGCAATCAGCCCCAGCATTTT.

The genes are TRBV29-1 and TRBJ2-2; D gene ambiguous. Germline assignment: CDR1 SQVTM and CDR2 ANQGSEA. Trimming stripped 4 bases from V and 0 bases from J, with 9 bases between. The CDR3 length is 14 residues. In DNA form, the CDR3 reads TGCAGCGTTGGGGTCAGAACGAACACCGGGGAGCTGTTTTTT. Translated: CSVGVRTNTGELFF.

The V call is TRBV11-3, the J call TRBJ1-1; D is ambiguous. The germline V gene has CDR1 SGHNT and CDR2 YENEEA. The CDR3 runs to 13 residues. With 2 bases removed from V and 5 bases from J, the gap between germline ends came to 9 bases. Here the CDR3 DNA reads TGTGCCAGCAGCTTATGGGGTGATACTGAAGCTTTCTTT. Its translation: CASSLWGDTEAFF.

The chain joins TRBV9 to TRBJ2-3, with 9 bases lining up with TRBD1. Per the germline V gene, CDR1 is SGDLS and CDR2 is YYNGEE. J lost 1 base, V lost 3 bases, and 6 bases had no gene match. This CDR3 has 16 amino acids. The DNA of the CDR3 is TGTGCCAGCAGCGCAAACAGGGGGCTTGGCACAGATACGCAGTATTTT. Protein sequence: CASSANRGLGTDTQYF.

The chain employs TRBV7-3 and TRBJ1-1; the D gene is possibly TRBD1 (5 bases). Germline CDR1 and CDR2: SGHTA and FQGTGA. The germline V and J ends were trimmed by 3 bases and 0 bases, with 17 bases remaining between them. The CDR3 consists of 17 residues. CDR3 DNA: TGTGCCAGCAGCTTGAGCGTGCAGGGAGGGTTGAACACTGAAGCTTTCTTT. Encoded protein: CASSLSVQGGLNTEAFF.

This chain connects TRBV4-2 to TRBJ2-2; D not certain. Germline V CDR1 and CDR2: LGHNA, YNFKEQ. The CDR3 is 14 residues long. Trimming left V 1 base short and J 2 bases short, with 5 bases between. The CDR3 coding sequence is TGTGCCAGCAGCCAAGGACGAAACACCGGGGAGCTGTTTTTT. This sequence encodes CASSQGRNTGELFF.

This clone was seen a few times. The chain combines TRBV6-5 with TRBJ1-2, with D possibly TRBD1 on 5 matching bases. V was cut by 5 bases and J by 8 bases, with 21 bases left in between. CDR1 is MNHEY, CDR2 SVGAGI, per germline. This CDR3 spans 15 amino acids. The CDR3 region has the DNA TGTGCCAGCAGTCGCCTGTCCAGTGGGGGAGGAGGCTACACCTTC. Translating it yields CASSRLSSGGGGYTF.

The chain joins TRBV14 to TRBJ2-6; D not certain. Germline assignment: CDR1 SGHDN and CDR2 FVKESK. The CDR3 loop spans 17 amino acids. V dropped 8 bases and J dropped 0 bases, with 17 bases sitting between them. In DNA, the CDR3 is TGTGCCAGCCGTAGTTCGTATGTCGACTCTGGGGCCAACGTCCTGACTTTC. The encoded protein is CASRSSYVDSGANVLTF.

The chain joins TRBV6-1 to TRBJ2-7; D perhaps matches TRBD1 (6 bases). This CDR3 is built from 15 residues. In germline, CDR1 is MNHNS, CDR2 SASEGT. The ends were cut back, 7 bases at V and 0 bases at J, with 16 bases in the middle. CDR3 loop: CASTLGATASYEQYF. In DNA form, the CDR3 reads TGTGCCAGCACTTTGGGGGCGACAGCCTCCTACGAGCAGTACTTC.

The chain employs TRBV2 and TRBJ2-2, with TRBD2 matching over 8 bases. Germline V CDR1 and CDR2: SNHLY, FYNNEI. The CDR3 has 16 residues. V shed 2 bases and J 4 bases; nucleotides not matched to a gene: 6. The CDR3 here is CASSELAGGVTGELFF. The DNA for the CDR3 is TGTGCCAGCAGTGAACTCGCGGGGGGAGTCACCGGGGAGCTGTTTTTT.

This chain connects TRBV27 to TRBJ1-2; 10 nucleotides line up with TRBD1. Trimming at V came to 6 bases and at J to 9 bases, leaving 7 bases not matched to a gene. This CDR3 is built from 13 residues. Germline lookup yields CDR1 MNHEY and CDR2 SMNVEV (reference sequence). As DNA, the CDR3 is TGTGCCAGCAGGTCCGGGACAGGGGAGCGCTACACCTTC. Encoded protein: CASRSGTGERYTF.

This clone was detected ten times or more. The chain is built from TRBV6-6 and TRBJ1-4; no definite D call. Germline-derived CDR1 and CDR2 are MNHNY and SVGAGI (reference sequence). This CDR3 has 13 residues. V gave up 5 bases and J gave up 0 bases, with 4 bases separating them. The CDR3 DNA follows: TGTGCCAGCAGTCCAGCAACTAATGAAAAACTGTTTTTT. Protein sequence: CASSPATNEKLFF.

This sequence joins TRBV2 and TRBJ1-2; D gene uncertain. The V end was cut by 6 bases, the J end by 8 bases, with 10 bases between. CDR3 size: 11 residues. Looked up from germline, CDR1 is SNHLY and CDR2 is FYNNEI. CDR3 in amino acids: CASSPWIGYTF. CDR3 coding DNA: TGTGCCAGCAGCCCCTGGATAGGCTACACCTTC.

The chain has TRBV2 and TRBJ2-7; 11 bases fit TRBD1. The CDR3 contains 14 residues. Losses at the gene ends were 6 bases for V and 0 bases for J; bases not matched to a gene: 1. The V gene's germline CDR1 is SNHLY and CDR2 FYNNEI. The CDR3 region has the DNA TGTGCCAGCAGCGGACAGGGGGCCTCCTACGAGCAGTACTTC. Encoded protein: CASSGQGASYEQYF.

The CDR3 nucleotides are TGTGCCAGTACAGGGACCGGGGAGCTGTTTTTT. It specifies CASTGTGELFF. This chain links TRBV19 with TRBJ2-2; a possible D gene is TRBD1 (5 bases). CDR1 is LNHDA, CDR2 SQIVND, per germline (reference sequence). This CDR3 is 11 amino acids long. Trimming left V 7 bases short and J 5 bases short, with 5 bases between.

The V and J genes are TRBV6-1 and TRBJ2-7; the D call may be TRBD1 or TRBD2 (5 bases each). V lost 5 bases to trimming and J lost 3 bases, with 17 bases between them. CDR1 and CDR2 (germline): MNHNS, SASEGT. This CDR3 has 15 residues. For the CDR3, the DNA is TGTGCCAGCAGTACGGCCGGGACGGCCAGCTACGAGCAGTACTTC. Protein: CASSTAGTASYEQYF.

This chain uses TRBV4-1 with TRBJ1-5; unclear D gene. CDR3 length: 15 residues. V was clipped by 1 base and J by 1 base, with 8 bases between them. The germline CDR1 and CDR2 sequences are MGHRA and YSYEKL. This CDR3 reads CASSQAEASNQPQHF. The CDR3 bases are TGCGCCAGCAGCCAAGCAGAGGCGAGCAATCAGCCCCAGCATTTT.

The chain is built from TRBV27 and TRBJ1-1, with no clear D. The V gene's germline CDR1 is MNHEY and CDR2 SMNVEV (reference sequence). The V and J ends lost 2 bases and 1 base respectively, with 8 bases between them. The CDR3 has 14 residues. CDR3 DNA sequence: TGTGCCAGCAGTTTAGGAGTCCCGAACACTGAAGCTTTCTTT. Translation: CASSLGVPNTEAFF.

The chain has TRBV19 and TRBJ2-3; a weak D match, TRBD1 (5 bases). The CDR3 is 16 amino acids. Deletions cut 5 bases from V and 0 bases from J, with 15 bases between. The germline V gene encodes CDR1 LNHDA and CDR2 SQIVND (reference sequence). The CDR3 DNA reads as TGTGCCAGTAGTGGGGCCTCGTCCCCTAGCACAGATACGCAGTATTTT. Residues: CASSGASSPSTDTQYF.

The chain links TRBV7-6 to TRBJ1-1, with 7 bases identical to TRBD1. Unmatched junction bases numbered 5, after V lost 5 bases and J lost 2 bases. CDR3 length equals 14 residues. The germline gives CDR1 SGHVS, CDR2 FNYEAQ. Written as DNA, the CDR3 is TGTGCCAGCAGCCGACAGGGCGGTAACACTGAAGCTTTCTTT. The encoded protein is CASSRQGGNTEAFF.

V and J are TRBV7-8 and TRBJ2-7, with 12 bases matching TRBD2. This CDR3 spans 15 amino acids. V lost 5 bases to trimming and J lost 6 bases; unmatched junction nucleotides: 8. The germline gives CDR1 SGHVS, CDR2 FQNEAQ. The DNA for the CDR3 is TGTGCCAGCAGCCCAGGACTAGCGGGGAGAGTCGAGCAGTACTTC. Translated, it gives CASSPGLAGRVEQYF. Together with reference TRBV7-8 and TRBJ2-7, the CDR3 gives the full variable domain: GAGVSQSPRYKVAKRGQDVALRCDPISGHVSLFWYQQALGQGPEFLTYFQNEAQLDKSGLPSDRFFAERPEGSVSTLKIQRTQQEDSAVYLCASSPGLAGRVEQYFGPGTRLTVT.

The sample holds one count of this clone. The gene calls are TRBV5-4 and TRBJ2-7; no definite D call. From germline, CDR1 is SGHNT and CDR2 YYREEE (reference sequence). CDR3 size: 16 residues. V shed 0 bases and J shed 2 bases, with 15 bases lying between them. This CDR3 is CASSLDFGKSTYEQYF. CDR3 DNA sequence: TGTGCCAGCAGCTTGGATTTCGGAAAGTCAACCTACGAGCAGTACTTC.

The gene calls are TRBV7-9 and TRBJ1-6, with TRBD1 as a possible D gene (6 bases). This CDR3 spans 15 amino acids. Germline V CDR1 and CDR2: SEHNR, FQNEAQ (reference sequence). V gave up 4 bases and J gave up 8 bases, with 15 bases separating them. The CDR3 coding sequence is TGTGCCAGCAGCTCCCCTCAGGGGAGTTATTCACCCCTCCACTTT. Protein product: CASSSPQGSYSPLHF.

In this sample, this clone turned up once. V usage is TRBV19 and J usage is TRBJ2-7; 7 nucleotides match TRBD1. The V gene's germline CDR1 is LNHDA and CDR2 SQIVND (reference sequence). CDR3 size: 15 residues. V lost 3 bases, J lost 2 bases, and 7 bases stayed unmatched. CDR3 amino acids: CASSIGDRVAYEQYF. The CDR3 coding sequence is TGTGCCAGTAGTATCGGAGACAGGGTGGCCTACGAGCAGTACTTC.

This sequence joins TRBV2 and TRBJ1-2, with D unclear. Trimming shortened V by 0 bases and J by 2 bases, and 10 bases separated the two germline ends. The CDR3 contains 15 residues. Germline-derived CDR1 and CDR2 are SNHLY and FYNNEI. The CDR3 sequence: CASSEAYGRNYGYTF. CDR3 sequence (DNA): TGTGCCAGCAGTGAAGCCTACGGACGGAACTATGGCTACACCTTC.

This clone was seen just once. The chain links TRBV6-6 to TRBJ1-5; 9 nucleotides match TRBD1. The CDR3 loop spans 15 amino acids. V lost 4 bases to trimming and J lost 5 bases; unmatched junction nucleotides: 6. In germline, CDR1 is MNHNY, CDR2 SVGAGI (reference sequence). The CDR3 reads CASSSPGTGYQPQHF. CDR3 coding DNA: TGTGCCAGCAGTTCACCCGGGACAGGGTATCAGCCCCAGCATTTT.

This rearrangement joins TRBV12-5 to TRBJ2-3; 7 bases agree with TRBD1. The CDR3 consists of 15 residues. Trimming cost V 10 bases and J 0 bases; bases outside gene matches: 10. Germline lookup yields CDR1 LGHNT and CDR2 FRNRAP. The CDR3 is CATKTGALSTDTQYF. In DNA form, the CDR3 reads TGTGCTACAAAAACAGGGGCACTAAGCACAGATACGCAGTATTTT.